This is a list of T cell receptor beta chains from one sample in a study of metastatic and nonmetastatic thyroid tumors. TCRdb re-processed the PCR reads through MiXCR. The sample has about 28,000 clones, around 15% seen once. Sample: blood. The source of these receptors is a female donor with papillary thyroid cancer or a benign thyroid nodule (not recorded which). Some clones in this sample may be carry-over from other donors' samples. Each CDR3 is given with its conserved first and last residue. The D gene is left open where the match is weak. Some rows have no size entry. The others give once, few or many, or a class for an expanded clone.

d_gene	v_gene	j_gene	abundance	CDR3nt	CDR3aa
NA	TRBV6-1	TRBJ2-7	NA	TGTGCCAGCAGCCCCGGACCTTACTACGAGCAGTACTTC	CASSPGPYYEQYF
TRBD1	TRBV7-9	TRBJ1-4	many	TGTGCCAGCAGCGACAGGGGGCAGGCTAATGAAAAACTGTTTTTT	CASSDRGQANEKLFF
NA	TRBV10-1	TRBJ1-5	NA	TGCGCCAGCGACAAGGCGAGGGAGGTTCAGCCCCAGCATTTT	CASDKAREVQPQHF
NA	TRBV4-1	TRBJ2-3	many	TGCGCCAGCAGCCAAGATCTTGTGGACCTCAGCACAGATACGCAGTATTTT	CASSQDLVDLSTDTQYF
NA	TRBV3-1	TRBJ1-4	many	TGTGCCAGCAGCCAAGAGGGGACGGTAGAAAAACTGTTTTTT	CASSQEGTVEKLFF
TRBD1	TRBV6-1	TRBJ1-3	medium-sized	TGTGCCAGCAGTCTTAAAAGACAGGGGGCTGGAAACACCATATATTTT	CASSLKRQGAGNTIYF
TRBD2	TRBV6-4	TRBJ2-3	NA	TGTGCCAGCAGTGACTCCTGGAGCGGGGAGGGCACAGATACGCAGTATTTT	CASSDSWSGEGTDTQYF
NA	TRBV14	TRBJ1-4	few	TGTGCCAGCAGCCATCGAGTCGGGGTGAGGAATGAAAAACTGTTTTTT	CASSHRVGVRNEKLFF
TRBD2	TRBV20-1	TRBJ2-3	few	TGCAGTGTTGACGGGGGGACTAGCACAGATACGCAGTATTTT	CSVDGGTSTDTQYF
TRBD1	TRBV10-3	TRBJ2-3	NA	TGTGCCATCAGTATACCGGGACAGGGAGATACGCAGTATTTT	CAISIPGQGDTQYF
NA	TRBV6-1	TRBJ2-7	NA	TGTGCCAGCAGTGAAGGCCAACTGGGGCAGTACTTC	CASSEGQLGQYF
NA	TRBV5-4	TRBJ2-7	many	TGTGCCAGCAGCTTGGCCGGAGGGGGCGGGTACGAGCAGTACTTC	CASSLAGGGGYEQYF
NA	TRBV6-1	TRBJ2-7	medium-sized	TGTGCCAGCAGCCCACGGGGCGAGCAGTACTTC	CASSPRGEQYF
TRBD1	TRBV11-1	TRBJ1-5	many	TGTGCCAGCAGCCCAGGACAGGGGGGATCCAATCAGCCCCAGCATTTT	CASSPGQGGSNQPQHF
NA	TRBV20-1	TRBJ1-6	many	TGCAGTGCTGCCTCGATTGGACAGATAAATTCACCCCTCCACTTT	CSAASIGQINSPLHF
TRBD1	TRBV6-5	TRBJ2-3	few	TGTGCCAGCAGTTACTATGACAGGGCATCGTATTTT	CASSYYDRASYF
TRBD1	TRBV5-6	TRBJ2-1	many	TGTGCCAGCAGCTTGGCGGGGACAGGGATCAATGAGCAGTTCTTC	CASSLAGTGINEQFF
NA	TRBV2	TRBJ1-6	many	TGTGCCAGTGGATTAATCCCAACCGCTTCACCCCTCCACTTT	CASGLIPTASPLHF
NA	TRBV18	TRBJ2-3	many	TGTGCCAGCTCACCACGGGGCCTTGCGGATACGCAGTATTTT	CASSPRGLADTQYF
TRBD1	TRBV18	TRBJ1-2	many	TGTGCCAGCTCACCGACAGGGGGCGGTGGCTACACCTTC	CASSPTGGGGYTF
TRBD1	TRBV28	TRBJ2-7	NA	TGTGCCAGCAGCTACAGGACAGGTTCCTACGAGCAGTACTTC	CASSYRTGSYEQYF
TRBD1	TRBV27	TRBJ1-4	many	TGTGCCAGCAGTCCCGGGGGGACAGGGGTTTACGGGGAAAAACTGTTTTTT	CASSPGGTGVYGEKLFF